The clone carrying this T cell receptor (beta chain) appeared many times. These data originate in a study of human T cells and chemical hapten exposure. Time point defined: pre-sensitization, week 0. This sample's treatment: therapeutic diphenylcyclopropenone sensitization with weekly scalp DPC. Germline CDR1 is SGHRS and CDR2 is YFSETQ. The CDR3 is made up of 17 amino acids. Unmatched junction bases numbered 7, after V lost 0 bases and J lost 3 bases. MiXCR was run by TCRdb on the RACE reads, yielding one entry per CDR3 protein. Seen here are approximately 400,000 distinct CDR3 sequences, 4% to 6% observed once, and the top ten hold 2% to 3%.

This receptor was taken from a woman aged 50 to 60 with alopecia areata. Some clones in this sample may be carry-over from other donors' samples. The sample consisted of whole blood, taken in connection with sensitization to the hapten diphenylcyclopropenone (DPC). The rearrangement joins TRBV5-1 to TRBJ2-3, with 10 bases identical to TRBD2. Here the CDR3 DNA reads TGCGCCAGCAGCTTGGTTCTAGCGGGAGCAAGTACAGATACGCAGTATTTT. Translating it yields CASSLVLAGASTDTQYF. The entire variable domain, with the rest obtained from reference TRBV5-1 and TRBJ2-3, is as follows: KAGVTQTPRYLIKTRGQQVTLSCSPISGHRSVSWYQQTPGQGLQFLFEYFSETQRNKGNFPGRFSGRQFSNSRSEMNVSTLELGDSALYLCASSLVLAGASTDTQYFGPGTRLTVL.